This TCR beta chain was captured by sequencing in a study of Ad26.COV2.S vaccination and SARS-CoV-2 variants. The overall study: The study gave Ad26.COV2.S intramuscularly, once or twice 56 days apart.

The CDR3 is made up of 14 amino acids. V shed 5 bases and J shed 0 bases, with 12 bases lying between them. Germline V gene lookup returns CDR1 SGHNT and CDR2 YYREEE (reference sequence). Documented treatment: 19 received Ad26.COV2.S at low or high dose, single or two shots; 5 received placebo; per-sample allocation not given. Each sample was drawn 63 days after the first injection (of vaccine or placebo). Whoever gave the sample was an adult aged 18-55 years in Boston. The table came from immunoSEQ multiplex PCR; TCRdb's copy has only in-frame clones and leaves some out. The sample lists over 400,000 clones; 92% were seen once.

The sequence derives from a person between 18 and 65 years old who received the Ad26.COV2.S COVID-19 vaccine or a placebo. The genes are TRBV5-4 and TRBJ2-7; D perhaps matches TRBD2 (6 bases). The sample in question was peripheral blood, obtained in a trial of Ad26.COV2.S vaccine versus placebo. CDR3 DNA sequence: TGTGCCAGCAGTTGGGACTCAAGCTCCTACGAGCAGTACTTC. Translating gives CASSWDSSSYEQYF.